These 23 T cell receptor beta chains originate from one sample sequenced in a study of T cells after yellow fever vaccination. One entry per CDR3 protein, called by TCRdb with MiXCR from the 5' RACE reads. There are around 590,000 distinct CDR3 sequences in the sample; approximately 13% occur only once, and about 16% lies in the top ten. This material consisted of PBMCs, taken on the day of the yellow fever booster vaccination. The receptors derive from a man aged 30 to 39 who received the YFV17D yellow fever vaccine.

The chain carries TRBV7-2 and TRBJ2-7; 10 nucleotides agree with TRBD2. The V and J ends lost 3 bases and 2 bases, in that order; junction bases with no gene match: 4. Germline V CDR1 and CDR2: SGHTA, FQGNSA. This CDR3 contains 15 residues. For the CDR3, the DNA is TGTGCCAGCAGCTTTGACACTAGCGGGGCCTACGAGCAGTACTTC. Its translation: CASSFDTSGAYEQYF.

V gene TRBV27 combines with J gene TRBJ2-3, with 9 bases identical to TRBD2. CDR1 MNHEY and CDR2 SMNVEV come from the germline V gene (reference sequence). J gave up 4 bases and V 5 bases, and 10 bases lay outside the gene matches. The CDR3 contains 16 residues. Here the CDR3 DNA reads TGTGCCAGCAGTCTCCTCATAGCGGGAGTATCAGATACGCAGTATTTT. Protein product: CASSLLIAGVSDTQYF.

This clonotype came up a few times. The chain couples TRBV15 to TRBJ2-1, with 7 nucleotides matching TRBD2. Germline lookup yields CDR1 LNHNV and CDR2 YYDKDF (reference sequence). CDR3 length equals 15 residues. The V and J ends lost 6 bases and 9 bases, in that order; junction bases with no gene match: 14. The DNA for the CDR3 is TGTGCCACCAGGGCAGAGGGTCTAGCGGTCGGTGAGCAGTTCTTC. Translating gives CATRAEGLAVGEQFF.

This clonotype was counted only a few times. The V and J genes are TRBV20-1 and TRBJ1-5, with D possibly being TRBD1 (5 bases). Germline V gene sequence: CDR1 DFQATT, CDR2 SNEGSKA (reference sequence). The CDR3 runs to 12 residues. V was pared by 0 bases and J by 7 bases, with 7 bases between. CDR3 DNA sequence: TGCAGTGCTAGAGAGGGGGAACAGCCCCAGCATTTT. It encodes CSAREGEQPQHF.

This clonotype showed up just a few times. This chain joins TRBV20-1 and TRBJ2-7; D is perhaps TRBD2 (5 bases). The germline V gene has CDR1 DFQATT and CDR2 SNEGSKA (reference sequence). The CDR3 length is 11 residues. V was clipped by 3 bases and J by 3 bases, with 6 bases between them. The CDR3 sequence is CSARDFYEQYF. The CDR3 DNA is TGCAGTGCTAGGGACTTCTACGAGCAGTACTTC.

This clonotype was seen more than once but under ten times. The rearrangement links TRBV20-1 to TRBJ2-3; possible D gene TRBD2, 7 bases. Germline assignment: CDR1 DFQATT and CDR2 SNEGSKA (reference sequence). V dropped 6 bases and J dropped 0 bases, with 16 bases sitting between them. CDR3 size: 15 residues. CDR3 loop: CSAQQGGPSTDTQYF. The DNA for the CDR3 is TGCAGTGCCCAACAGGGAGGGCCTAGCACAGATACGCAGTATTTT.

The rearrangement uses TRBV29-1 and TRBJ1-2; no reliable D call. Trimming cost V 2 bases and J 4 bases, with 5 bases left between them. The CDR3 runs to 11 residues. Germline values: CDR1 SQVTM, CDR2 ANQGSEA. The chain's CDR3 is CSVEQTYGYTF. DNA for the CDR3: TGCAGCGTTGAACAGACCTATGGCTACACCTTC.

This clonotype was detected only a few times. CDR3 DNA sequence: TGCGCCAGCAGCCAAAGACGGACAGGGGAAAGGACTGAAGCTTTCTTT. Amino acid sequence: CASSQRRTGERTEAFF. V usage is TRBV4-3 and J usage is TRBJ1-1; 9 nucleotides match TRBD1. The CDR3 consists of 16 residues. From germline, CDR1 is LGHNA and CDR2 YSLEER. The trim removed 2 bases at V and 5 bases at J, leaving 9 bases unmatched.

The rearrangement uses TRBV11-2 and TRBJ2-1, with a tentative D call TRBD2 (5 bases). This CDR3 contains 17 residues. Germline V gene sequence: CDR1 SGHAT, CDR2 FQNNGV. Trimming left V 5 bases short and J 3 bases short, with 20 bases between. CDR3 DNA: TGTGCCAGCAGCCCCCCCCCTCGGAGCGGAGGCTACAATGAGCAGTTCTTC. Translated: CASSPPPRSGGYNEQFF.

This clonotype was seen a handful of times. The chain joins TRBV20-1 to TRBJ2-7; 7 bases map to TRBD2. CDR3 length: 12 residues. The ends lost 7 bases at V and 3 bases at J; junction bases unmatched: 6. In germline, CDR1 is DFQATT, CDR2 SNEGSKA (reference sequence). CDR3 region: CSGASGNYEQYF. CDR3 nucleotide sequence: TGCAGTGGGGCTAGCGGCAACTACGAGCAGTACTTC.

The chain couples TRBV27 to TRBJ2-5; 7 bases align to TRBD2. Germline V lookup: CDR1 MNHEY, CDR2 SMNVEV (reference sequence). The CDR3 spans 15 residues. Losses at the gene ends were 4 bases for V and 2 bases for J; bases not matched to a gene: 7. The CDR3 coding sequence is TGTGCCAGCAGTTCCCTCGGGGACTATCAAGAGACCCAGTACTTC. Amino acids: CASSSLGDYQETQYF.

The chain links TRBV21-1 to TRBJ2-7; the D call in the table, TRBD1, was not verified against the DNA. TRBV21-1 is tagged as a pseudogene. The CDR3 totals 16 residues. This CDR3 reads CASSSRPGRDIYEQYF. In nucleotides, the CDR3 is TGTGCCAGCAGCAGTCGACCGGGACGCGACATCTACGAGCAGTACTTC.

The genes are TRBV7-8 and TRBJ1-1; 8 nucleotides agree with TRBD1. This CDR3 spans 16 amino acids. The germline CDR1 and CDR2 sequences are SGHVS and FQNEAQ. V lost 5 bases, J lost 0 bases, and 8 bases stayed unmatched. CDR3: CASSSIQGVMNTEAFF. DNA of the CDR3: TGTGCCAGCAGCAGCATACAGGGGGTCATGAACACTGAAGCTTTCTTT.

This rearrangement joins TRBV5-1 to TRBJ2-3, with 9 bases identical to TRBD2. Germline V lookup: CDR1 SGHRS, CDR2 YFSETQ. The V and J ends lost 4 bases and 5 bases, in that order; junction bases with no gene match: 2. This CDR3 has 13 residues. The CDR3 sequence: CASSTTSGDTQYF. The CDR3, as DNA: TGCGCCAGCAGCACGACTAGCGGAGATACGCAGTATTTT.

The chain uses TRBV27 and TRBJ2-7, with TRBD2 identical over 12 bases. Germline V gene sequence: CDR1 MNHEY, CDR2 SMNVEV (reference sequence). Trimming removed 6 bases from V and 7 bases from J; junction bases left unmatched: 10. This CDR3 comprises 15 residues. The CDR3 is CASSPSGRASVEQYF. The DNA for the CDR3 is TGTGCCAGCAGCCCTAGCGGGAGGGCCTCTGTAGAGCAGTACTTC.

This clonotype was detected only a few times. V gene TRBV20-1 combines with J gene TRBJ2-5, with 7 bases that match TRBD2. The CDR3 contains 15 residues. The germline gives CDR1 DFQATT, CDR2 SNEGSKA (reference sequence). With V trimmed by 3 bases and J by 5 bases, 12 bases remained unmatched. The CDR3 protein is CSASASAGVRETQYF. The DNA for the CDR3 is TGCAGTGCTAGCGCGTCTGCGGGGGTTAGGGAGACCCAGTACTTC.

This clonotype has only a few counts. The chain carries TRBV30 and TRBJ2-2; TRBD2 matches at 7 bases. The CDR3 has 18 amino acids. V lost 3 bases to trimming and J lost 2 bases; unmatched junction nucleotides: 15. Germline V gene sequence: CDR1 GTSNPN, CDR2 SVGIG (reference sequence). CDR3 bases: TGTGCCTGGAGAGATCCCGGGACTAACACATTCAACACCGGGGAGCTGTTTTTT. It codes for CAWRDPGTNTFNTGELFF. Looking up the rest from reference TRBV30 and TRBJ2-2 gives the full variable domain: SQTIHQWPATLVQPVGSPLSLECTVEGTSNPNLYWYRQAAGRGLQLLFYSVGIGQISSEVPQNLSASRPQDRQFILSSKKLLLSDSGFYLCAWRDPGTNTFNTGELFFGEGSRLTVL.

This clonotype was detected a few times. V and J are TRBV7-2 and TRBJ2-5; 8 nucleotides line up with TRBD2. The CDR3 runs 16 residues. J gave up 8 bases and V 2 bases, and 13 bases lay outside the gene matches. CDR1 is SGHTA and CDR2 is FQGNSA in the germline V gene. In nucleotides, the CDR3 is TGTGCCAGCAGCTTATCGGGAGCGGGAGCAAGCGACACCCAGTACTTC. Translating it yields CASSLSGAGASDTQYF.

The rearrangement links TRBV29-1 to TRBJ1-2; D possibly corresponds to TRBD1 (5 bases). The CDR3 covers 13 residues. Germline V gives CDR1 SQVTM, CDR2 ANQGSEA. Trimming cost V 4 bases and J 2 bases, with 11 bases left between them. CDR3: CSVGSGQNYGYTF. DNA for the CDR3: TGCAGCGTTGGGTCAGGACAAAACTATGGCTACACCTTC.

CDR3 sequence: CASSLQGKNTEAFF. CDR3 in DNA: TGTGCCAGCAGTTTACAGGGTAAGAACACTGAAGCTTTCTTT. V and J are TRBV12-3 or TRBV12-4 and TRBJ1-1; D is perhaps TRBD1 (5 bases). The V end lost 2 bases, the J end lost 1 base, and 8 bases lay between the germline ends. The CDR3 length is 14 residues.

The chain links TRBV5-1 to TRBJ2-5, with TRBD1 as a possible D gene (6 bases). In germline, CDR1 is SGHRS, CDR2 YFSETQ. Trimming removed 0 bases from V and 1 base from J, with 10 bases in between. The CDR3 extends over 15 amino acids. CDR3 nucleotide sequence: TGCGCCAGCAGCTTGGCCGGGACACCCCAAGAGACCCAGTACTTC. This codes for CASSLAGTPQETQYF.

The V gene is TRBV25-1, the J gene TRBJ2-7; D is perhaps TRBD1 (6 bases). This CDR3 contains 13 residues. The germline V gene has CDR1 MGHDK and CDR2 SYGVNS. V was trimmed by 8 bases and J by 2 bases, leaving 13 bases between them. The CDR3 region has the DNA TGTGCCAGCTTGTGGGGGCTAACCTACGAGCAGTACTTC. This gives the protein CASLWGLTYEQYF.

This clonotype was observed many times. The V call is TRBV29-1, the J call TRBJ2-7; 10 bases fit TRBD1. Germline V lookup: CDR1 SQVTM, CDR2 ANQGSEA. The CDR3 loop spans 11 amino acids. J lost 4 bases, V lost 6 bases, and 0 bases had no gene match. Written as DNA, the CDR3 is TGCAGCGTGGACAGGGGGTACGAGCAGTACTTC. It yields the protein CSVDRGYEQYF.